This TCR beta chain originates from a study of cytomegalovirus exposure and HLA in healthy donors. Points from the study as a whole: Most of the TCR beta V segments (in an earlier analysis) were productive either about 87% or about 30% of the time.

On this clone itself: Its antigen is not identified.

Germline V gene lookup returns CDR1 MRHNA and CDR2 SNTAGT. V was trimmed by 3 bases and J by 0 bases, leaving 9 bases between them. The CDR3 totals 15 residues. Use of 60 Vbeta and 13 Jbeta primers characterized the PCR. The method was immunoSEQ multiplex PCR; TCRdb's version includes in-frame clones alone and lacks a portion of them. The sample has over 250,000 clones; just over 85% are singletons. Source material: PBMCs. This TCR derives from a middle-aged man in good health and CMV-seropositive. J is TRBJ2-1 and V is TRBV6-4; a weak D match, TRBD2 (5 bases). The CDR3 region has the DNA TGTGCCAGCAGTGAGATAGCGAGCTCCTACAATGAGCAGTTCTTC. Encoded protein: CASSEIASSYNEQFF.